The sequence of this TCR beta chain was determined in a study of spatial heterogeneity in lung cancer. Study-level information: Strong correlation was found between tumor-region TCR transcript counts and a T cell module score from matched bulk RNA-seq. Study-wide points: For expanded intratumoral alpha and beta TCRs, counts tracked tumor mutation counts. Quantities of ubiquitous and regional expanded TCRs paralleled ubiquitous and regional nonsynonymous mutations, respectively. Approximate estimated coverage of tumor T cells amounted to 5.5% to 7% for alpha and 11% to 15% for beta chains.

Time point indicated: sample taken at primary tumor resection. TCRdb redid the calling of the 5' RACE reads with MiXCR, one entry per CDR3 protein. Of roughly 4,400 distinct CDR3 sequences listed, around 11% are singletons. Germline CDR1 is MNHEY and CDR2 is SVGAGI. Unmatched junction bases numbered 4, after V lost 11 bases and J lost 4 bases. The CDR3 runs to 13 residues. The count of this clonotype is one. The antigen remains undetermined. The chain employs TRBV6-5 and TRBJ2-1; 11 bases agree with TRBD2. This material consisted of lung tumor tissue, taken at surgery. The TCR was taken from a male donor with early-stage non-small cell lung cancer. In DNA, the CDR3 is TGTGCCTCAACTAGCGGGAGTTACAATGAGCAGTTCTTC. Protein product: CASTSGSYNEQFF.